A selection of T cell receptor beta chains follows, all from one sample in a study of blood T cells in healthy people across ages. TCRdb redid the calling of the 5' RACE reads with MiXCR, one entry per CDR3 protein. This table has about 1,400,000 distinct CDR3 sequences, approximately 42% appearing once. The source material was blood. Receptors were obtained from a woman under 30 in good health. CDR3s include the opening cysteine and the closing phenylalanine or tryptophan. The order of the fields is V gene, J gene, CDR3 protein.

v_call: TRBV6-6; j_call: TRBJ2-1; cdr3_aa: CATQDRWGLYNEQFF
v_call: TRBV3-1; j_call: TRBJ2-5; cdr3_aa: CASSLLSGGNQETQYF
v_call: TRBV27; j_call: TRBJ2-5; cdr3_aa: CASSGGQGKETQYF
v_call: TRBV24-1; j_call: TRBJ2-3; cdr3_aa: CATSDLPKTSGRESTDTQYF
v_call: TRBV10-3; j_call: TRBJ2-1; cdr3_aa: CAIREGPGDEQFF
v_call: TRBV4-1; j_call: TRBJ1-2; cdr3_aa: CASSQDKRSQDVQEKPYGYTF
v_call: TRBV28; j_call: NA; cdr3_aa: CTSSPGTGGRNIQYF
v_call: TRBV10-2; j_call: TRBJ2-5; cdr3_aa: CATTIAGGLRTQYF
v_call: TRBV5-1; j_call: TRBJ1-1; cdr3_aa: CASSLGVGQQLEAFF
v_call: TRBV20-1; j_call: TRBJ2-4; cdr3_aa: CSARAQGWEFQQYF
v_call: TRBV9; j_call: TRBJ1-6; cdr3_aa: CASSARAQDTYNSPLHF
v_call: TRBV6-1; j_call: TRBJ2-1; cdr3_aa: CASVSDGGGSYNEQFF
v_call: TRBV20-1; j_call: TRBJ2-3; cdr3_aa: CSARGLGADTQYF
v_call: TRBV6-1; j_call: TRBJ1-1; cdr3_aa: CASSHYRDRDTEAFF
v_call: TRBV11-1; j_call: TRBJ2-7; cdr3_aa: CASSLMRGGISYEQYF
v_call: TRBV3-1; j_call: NA; cdr3_aa: CASSPGEAQETQYF
v_call: TRBV9; j_call: TRBJ2-3; cdr3_aa: CASSAPRGGTDTQYF
v_call: TRBV12-3/TRBV12-4; j_call: TRBJ1-1; cdr3_aa: CASSPRTAGLEAFF
v_call: TRBV2; j_call: TRBJ2-7; cdr3_aa: CASIGGLGSYEQYF
v_call: TRBV29-1; j_call: NA; cdr3_aa: CSVKDEGWALNEQYF
v_call: TRBV5-1; j_call: TRBJ2-1; cdr3_aa: CATVGQGNNEQFF
v_call: TRBV5-1; j_call: TRBJ2-7; cdr3_aa: CASRLLAGVNEQYF
v_call: TRBV9; j_call: TRBJ2-7; cdr3_aa: CASSGTGVNEQYF
v_call: TRBV7-2; j_call: TRBJ1-4; cdr3_aa: CASSTRRSGLSTNGKLFF
v_call: TRBV7-9; j_call: TRBJ2-6; cdr3_aa: CASSLVGSGANVLTF
v_call: TRBV20-1; j_call: TRBJ2-4; cdr3_aa: CSARAPSGNDNIQYF
v_call: TRBV5-1; j_call: TRBJ2-5; cdr3_aa: CASSSQVGETQYF
v_call: TRBV14; j_call: TRBJ1-2; cdr3_aa: CASSQGQGVLNGYTF
v_call: TRBV4-1; j_call: TRBJ2-2; cdr3_aa: CASSPLKETRTGELFF
v_call: TRBV25-1; j_call: TRBJ1-1; cdr3_aa: CASSGPTGNTEAFF
v_call: TRBV10-3; j_call: TRBJ2-3; cdr3_aa: CAISLAGVTDTQYF
v_call: TRBV20-1; j_call: TRBJ2-1; cdr3_aa: CSAQTQYNEQFF
v_call: TRBV27; j_call: TRBJ1-1; cdr3_aa: CASSSPSVFAEAFF
v_call: TRBV5-1; j_call: TRBJ2-5; cdr3_aa: CASSAGTSGAETQYF
v_call: TRBV27; j_call: TRBJ2-1; cdr3_aa: CASSVYDEQFF
v_call: TRBV12-3/TRBV12-4; j_call: TRBJ1-2; cdr3_aa: CASRRDSLYGYTF
v_call: TRBV6-5; j_call: TRBJ1-2; cdr3_aa: CASSYGGSGYTF
v_call: TRBV20-1; j_call: TRBJ2-5; cdr3_aa: CSAYGTSGGTKQETQYF
v_call: TRBV6-1; j_call: TRBJ2-7; cdr3_aa: CASIKREVSYNEQYF
v_call: TRBV6-2/TRBV6-3; j_call: TRBJ2-3; cdr3_aa: CASSPVYTDTQYF
v_call: TRBV28; j_call: NA; cdr3_aa: CASTRGWEIQGSGDEQYF
v_call: TRBV27; j_call: TRBJ1-3; cdr3_aa: CASSPGQTAIQGNTTYF
v_call: TRBV20-1; j_call: TRBJ2-2; cdr3_aa: CNTFPGTGDTGGLFF
v_call: TRBV6-6; j_call: TRBJ2-1; cdr3_aa: CASSTNREKQFF
v_call: TRBV5-1; j_call: TRBJ1-2; cdr3_aa: CASSLVGFGYTF
v_call: TRBV15; j_call: TRBJ2-4; cdr3_aa: CATSRVSGKNIQYF
v_call: TRBV12-3/TRBV12-4; j_call: TRBJ2-1; cdr3_aa: CASEGHIPEQFF
v_call: TRBV20-1; j_call: TRBJ2-2; cdr3_aa: CSASKREVPGELFF
v_call: TRBV2; j_call: TRBJ2-5; cdr3_aa: CASSEARAGNSRAQYF
v_call: TRBV20-1; j_call: TRBJ2-3; cdr3_aa: CSAVSDTQYF
v_call: TRBV10-3; j_call: NA; cdr3_aa: CAISTSGNEQYF
v_call: TRBV28; j_call: TRBJ1-2; cdr3_aa: CASRILGGYTF
v_call: TRBV10-3; j_call: TRBJ2-4; cdr3_aa: CAAGSDQEIQYF